These T cell receptor beta chains were read from a single sample in a study of T cells in Graves' hyperthyroidism and ophthalmopathy. TCRdb processed the multiplex PCR reads anew with MiXCR; each CDR3 protein has one entry. The table lists hundreds of thousands of distinct CDR3 sequences, about 14% of them singletons, with approximately 12% in the top ten. Sequencing used blood. These receptors were taken from a woman aged 45-60 years with Graves' ophthalmopathy. Both conserved end residues are part of each CDR3. The order of the fields is J gene, D gene, clone size, V gene, CDR3 DNA, CDR3 protein. D genes are given only for firm matches. Size is omitted from some rows. Given values are once, few, many or a class for expanded clones.

TRBJ2-7	TRBD1	many	TRBV27	TGTGCCAGCAGTTACGGACAGGGGGCCTACGAGCAGTACTTC	CASSYGQGAYEQYF
TRBJ2-1	TRBD2	many	TRBV20-1	TGCAGTGCTCGACAACTAGCGGGAGGGCCGTATGAGCAGTTCTTC	CSARQLAGGPYEQFF
TRBJ2-6	-	many	TRBV7-2	TGTGCCAGCAGCCCTCAGGCTTCTGGGGCCAACGTCCTGACTTTC	CASSPQASGANVLTF
TRBJ2-1	-	-	TRBV7-9	TGTACCAGCAGCTTATTGGGTGAGCAGTTCTTC	CTSSLLGEQFF
TRBJ2-2	TRBD1	many	TRBV29-1	TGCAGCGTGTATGGACAGGGGGACGTTGCCGGGGAGCTGTTTTTT	CSVYGQGDVAGELFF
TRBJ1-3	-	few	TRBV4-1	TGCGCCAGCAGCCATTACGCCACAGGGACTGGAAACACCATATATTTT	CASSHYATGTGNTIYF
TRBJ2-1	-	few	TRBV9	TGTGCCAGCAGCGTCCGGCTAAGGCCCGACTACAATGAGCAGTTCTTC	CASSVRLRPDYNEQFF
TRBJ2-1	-	many	TRBV6-6	TGTGCCAGCAGTTACCGGGACACCAATGAGCAGTTCTTC	CASSYRDTNEQFF
TRBJ1-1	TRBD1	-	TRBV10-3	TGTGCCATCCGAGGACAGGGCAATACTGAAGCTTTCTTT	CAIRGQGNTEAFF
TRBJ2-2	-	-	TRBV6-1	TGTGCCAGCAGTAGACAGAGGTCCGGGGAGCTGTTTTTT	CASSRQRSGELFF
TRBJ2-1	-	few	TRBV7-2	TGTGCCAGCAGCTTGAGACAGGAGGAAAGGTGGTCCCACAATGAGCAGTTCTTC	CASSLRQEERWSHNEQFF
TRBJ1-4	-	many	TRBV28	TGTGCCAGCAGTTTAAATTTGGGCCTCAATAATGAAAAACTGTTTTTT	CASSLNLGLNNEKLFF
TRBJ2-1	TRBD2	many	TRBV6-5	TGTGCCAGCAGTGGGTTAGCGGGAGGACAGCACAATGAGCAGTTCTTC	CASSGLAGGQHNEQFF
TRBJ1-5	-	many	TRBV20-1	TGCAGTGCTAGCATCACAGCCTATAGCAATCAGCCCCAGCATTTT	CSASITAYSNQPQHF
TRBJ2-2	TRBD2	-	TRBV29-1	TGCAGCGCAGTATACGGACTAGCGGGAGGTTCGGTAGACACCGGGGAGCTGTTTTTT	CSAVYGLAGGSVDTGELFF
TRBJ2-2	-	few	TRBV20-1	TGCAGTGCCAGGGACCCGGGGTCCGGGGAGCTGTTTTTT	CSARDPGSGELFF
TRBJ1-1	-	many	TRBV3-1	TGTGCCAGCAGCCAAGATCTCACATTGAACACTGAAGCTTTCTTT	CASSQDLTLNTEAFF
TRBJ1-5	-	many	TRBV5-6	TGTGCCAGCAGCTTGTTTCAGGGGACACTTAGCAATCAGCCCCAGCATTTT	CASSLFQGTLSNQPQHF
TRBJ2-3	TRBD2	many	TRBV28	TGTGCCAGCAGCCAGGGACTAGCCCGCACAGATACGCAGTATTTT	CASSQGLARTDTQYF
TRBJ2-5	TRBD1	many	TRBV27	TGTGCCAGCAGTTGGATAACAGGGGGAGAGACCCAGTACTTC	CASSWITGGETQYF
TRBJ2-2	TRBD1	many	TRBV5-6	TGTGCCAGCAGCTTGACAGGGGCGGTCGGGGAGCTGTTTTTT	CASSLTGAVGELFF
TRBJ2-1	-	many	TRBV12-3/TRBV12-4	TGTGCCAGCAGGGGGCACAATGAGCAGTTCTTC	CASRGHNEQFF
TRBJ2-7	-	few	TRBV20-1	TGCAGTGCTAGAGATCGCGGGGGAGGGGGGCCCTACGAGCAGTACTTC	CSARDRGGGGPYEQYF
TRBJ2-7	TRBD2	many	TRBV20-1	TGCAGTGCTAGGAGGGAGGGCCTGGAGCAGTACTTC	CSARREGLEQYF
TRBJ2-2	TRBD1	many	TRBV6-4	TGTGCCAGCAGTGACTCACTCGCCGGGACAGGGGTATCCCTGAACACCGGGGAGCTGTTTTTT	CASSDSLAGTGVSLNTGELFF
TRBJ1-1	-	-	TRBV9	TGTGCCAGCAGCTACTCCCTTGCTGCCAACACTGAAGCTTTCTTT	CASSYSLAANTEAFF
TRBJ2-3	-	many	TRBV14	TGTGCCAGCAGCCAAGCTCTGGGGTATGGCTATACAGATACGCAGTATTTT	CASSQALGYGYTDTQYF
TRBJ1-5	-	-	TRBV30	TGTGCCTGGGCAGAGGCCCAAAATCAGCCCCAGCATTTT	CAWAEAQNQPQHF
TRBJ1-2	-	few	TRBV6-2/TRBV6-3	TGTGCCAGCAGTTTCCGACAGCGGTCCTATGGCTACACCTTC	CASSFRQRSYGYTF
TRBJ2-3	-	many	TRBV5-6	TGTGCCAGCAGCTTGGGATACGGTAACACAGATACGCAGTATTTT	CASSLGYGNTDTQYF
TRBJ2-6	-	many	TRBV10-3	TGTGCCATCAGTGAGTCAACGGGACAAAGCTCTGGGGCCAACGTCCTGACTTTC	CAISESTGQSSGANVLTF
TRBJ2-7	-	many	TRBV6-1	TGTGCCAGCAGTTCACAGGCTCCCTACGAGCAGTACTTC	CASSSQAPYEQYF
TRBJ1-6	-	few	TRBV20-1	TGCAGTGCTAGAGATCCGGGTAGGAGCTCCTATAATTCACCCCTCCACTTT	CSARDPGRSSYNSPLHF
TRBJ2-2	-	-	TRBV29-1	TGCAGCGTTGTTTGGCGGGCGAACACCGGGGAGCTGTTTTTT	CSVVWRANTGELFF
TRBJ2-3	TRBD2	many	TRBV28	TGTGCCAGCAGTCCAGAATTAGCGGGGCCCACAGATACGCAGTATTTT	CASSPELAGPTDTQYF
TRBJ2-7	TRBD1	many	TRBV11-2	TGTGCCAGCAGCCATTTTCCACGGTCTGACAGGGACTCCTACGAGCAGTACTTC	CASSHFPRSDRDSYEQYF
TRBJ1-5	TRBD1	few	TRBV27	TGTGCCAGCAGTTTAGGCGGGACAGGGGCTGGCAATCAGCCCCAGCATTTT	CASSLGGTGAGNQPQHF
TRBJ2-3	TRBD1	-	TRBV28	TGTGCCAGCAGTTTGCCCCGGGACAGGTTCTATTATACGCAGTATTTT	CASSLPRDRFYYTQYF
TRBJ1-1	-	-	TRBV4-1	TGCGCCAGCAGCGTGGTGTGGCCCGCCAGCACTGAAGCTTTCTTT	CASSVVWPASTEAFF